In its sample, the clone carrying this T cell receptor beta chain was seen a few times. Its antigen is not known. The data were taken from a study of cytomegalovirus exposure and HLA in healthy donors. Whole-study findings and limits: Researchers reported in a later analysis that a missense DCLRE1C variant was tied to TCR beta V- and J-gene trimming. The study put under 200 TCR beta chains on its list as cytomegalovirus-associated.

The PCR ran on 60 Vbeta and 13 Jbeta primers. Profiling relied on immunoSEQ multiplex PCR, and the TCRdb table lists in-frame clones only, not all of them. This sample has 100,000 or so clones, with 13% to 15% found just once. Germline CDR1 and CDR2: SQVTM and ANQGSEA. V shed 4 bases and J 1 base; nucleotides not matched to a gene: 2. The CDR3 is 14 residues long. Specimen: PBMCs. This TCR came from a female donor in good health and CMV-seronegative. The chain links TRBV29-1 to TRBJ2-3; TRBD1 aligns across 10 bases. The CDR3 loop reads CSVATGGGTDTQYF. The DNA for the CDR3 is TGCAGCGTTGCGACAGGGGGCGGCACAGATACGCAGTATTTT.